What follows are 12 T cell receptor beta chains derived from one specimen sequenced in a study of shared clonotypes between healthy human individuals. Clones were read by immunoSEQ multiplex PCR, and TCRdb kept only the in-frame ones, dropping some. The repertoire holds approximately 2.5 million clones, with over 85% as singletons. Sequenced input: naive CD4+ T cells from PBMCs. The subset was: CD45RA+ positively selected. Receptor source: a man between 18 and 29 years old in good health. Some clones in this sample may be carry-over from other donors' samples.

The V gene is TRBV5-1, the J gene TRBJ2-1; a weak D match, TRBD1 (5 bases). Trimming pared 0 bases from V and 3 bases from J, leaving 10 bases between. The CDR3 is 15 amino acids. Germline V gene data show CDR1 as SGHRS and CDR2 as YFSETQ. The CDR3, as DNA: TGCGCCAGCAGCTTGGCGGACAAATACTACAATGAGCAGTTCTTC. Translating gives CASSLADKYYNEQFF.

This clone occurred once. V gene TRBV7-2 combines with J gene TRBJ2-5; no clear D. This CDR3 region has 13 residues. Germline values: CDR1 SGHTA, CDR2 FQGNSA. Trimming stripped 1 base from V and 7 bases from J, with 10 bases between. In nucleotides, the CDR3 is TGTGCCAGCAGCTTAGAGGGCCCCGGGACCCAGTACTTC. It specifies CASSLEGPGTQYF.

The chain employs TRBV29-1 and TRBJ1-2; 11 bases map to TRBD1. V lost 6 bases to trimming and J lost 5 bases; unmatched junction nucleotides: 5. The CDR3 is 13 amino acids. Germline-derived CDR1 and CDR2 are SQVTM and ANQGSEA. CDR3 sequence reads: CSVGGQGVYGYTF. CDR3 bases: TGCAGCGTCGGGGGACAGGGGGTATATGGCTACACCTTC.

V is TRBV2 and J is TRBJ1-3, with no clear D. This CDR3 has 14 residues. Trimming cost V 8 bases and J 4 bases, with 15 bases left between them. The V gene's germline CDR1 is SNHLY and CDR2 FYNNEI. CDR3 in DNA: TGTGCCAGCGGAAGAGGTCTGATGGGAAACACCATATATTTT. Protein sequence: CASGRGLMGNTIYF. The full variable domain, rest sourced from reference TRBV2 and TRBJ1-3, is EPEVTQTPSHQVTQMGQEVILRCVPISNHLYFYWYRQILGQKVEFLVSFYNNEISEKSEIFDDQFSVERPDGSNFTLKIRSTKLEDSAMYFCASGRGLMGNTIYFGEGSWLTVV.

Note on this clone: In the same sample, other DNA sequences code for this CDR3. CDR3 sequence reads: CASSLGLAGAYNEQFF. DNA of the CDR3: TGCGCCAGCAGCTTGGGGCTAGCGGGAGCCTACAATGAGCAGTTCTTC. The chain couples TRBV5-1 to TRBJ2-1; 10 bases are shared with TRBD2. The junction had 2 bases not matched to a gene; V was cut back by 0 bases and J by 2 bases. CDR3 length: 16 residues. Germline V gives CDR1 SGHRS, CDR2 YFSETQ.

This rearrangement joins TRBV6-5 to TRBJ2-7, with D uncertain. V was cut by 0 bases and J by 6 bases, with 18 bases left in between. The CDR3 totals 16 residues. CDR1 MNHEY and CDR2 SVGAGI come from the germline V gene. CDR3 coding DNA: TGTGCCAGCAGTTACTCGAAGCTCCCCCCGAAGGGCGAGCAGTACTTC. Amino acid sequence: CASSYSKLPPKGEQYF.

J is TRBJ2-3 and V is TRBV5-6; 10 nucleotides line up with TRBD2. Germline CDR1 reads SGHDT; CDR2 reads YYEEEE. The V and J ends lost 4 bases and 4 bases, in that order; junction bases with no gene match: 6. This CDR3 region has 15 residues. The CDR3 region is CASSVSGRAADTQYF. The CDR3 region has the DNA TGTGCCAGCAGCGTGAGCGGGAGGGCCGCAGATACGCAGTATTTT.

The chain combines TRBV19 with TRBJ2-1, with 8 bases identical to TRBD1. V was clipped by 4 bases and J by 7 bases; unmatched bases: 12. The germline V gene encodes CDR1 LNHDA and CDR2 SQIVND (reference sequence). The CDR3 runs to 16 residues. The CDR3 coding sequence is TGTGCCAGTAGTACAGGGCAGGGGGCCTCGTGGAATGAGCAGTTCTTC. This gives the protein CASSTGQGASWNEQFF.

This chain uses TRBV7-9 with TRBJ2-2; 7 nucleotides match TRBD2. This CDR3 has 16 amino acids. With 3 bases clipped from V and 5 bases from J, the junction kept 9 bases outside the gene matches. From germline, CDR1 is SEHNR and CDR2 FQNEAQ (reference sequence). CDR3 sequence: CASSLGGTPLTGELFF. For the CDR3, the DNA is TGTGCCAGCAGCTTGGGGGGGACTCCTTTGACCGGGGAGCTGTTTTTT.

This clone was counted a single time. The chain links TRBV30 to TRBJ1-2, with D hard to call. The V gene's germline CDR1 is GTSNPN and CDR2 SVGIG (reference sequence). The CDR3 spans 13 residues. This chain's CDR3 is CFSFTSRGYGYTF. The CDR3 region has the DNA TGTTTCTCGTTTACATCACGAGGTTATGGCTACACCTTC. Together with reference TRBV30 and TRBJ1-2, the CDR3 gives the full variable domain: SQTIHQWPATLVQPVGSPLSLECTVEGTSNPNLYWYRQAAGRGLQLLFYSVGIGQISSEVPQNLSASRPQDRQFILSSKKLLLSDSGFYLCFSFTSRGYGYTFGSGTRLTVV.

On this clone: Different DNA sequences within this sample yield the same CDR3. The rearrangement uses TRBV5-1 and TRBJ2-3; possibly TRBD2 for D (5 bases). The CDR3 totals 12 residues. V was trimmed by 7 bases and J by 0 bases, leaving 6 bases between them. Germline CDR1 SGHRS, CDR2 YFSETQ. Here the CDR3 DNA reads TGCGCCAGCCGGGATAGCACAGATACGCAGTATTTT. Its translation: CASRDSTDTQYF.

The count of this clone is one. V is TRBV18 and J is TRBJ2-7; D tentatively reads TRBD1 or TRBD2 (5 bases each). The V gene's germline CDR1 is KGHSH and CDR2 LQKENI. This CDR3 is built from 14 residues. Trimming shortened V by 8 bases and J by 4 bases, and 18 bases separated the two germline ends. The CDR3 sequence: CASRGADSPYEQYF. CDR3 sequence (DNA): TGTGCCAGCCGTGGGGCGGACTCCCCTTACGAGCAGTACTTC.